The clone carrying this T cell receptor beta chain was detected a few times. Its target is not known. These data belong to a study of post-analysis software for immune sequencing data. Looking at the study overall: Progressive-relapsing, secondary progressive and relapsing-remitting multiple sclerosis were among the disease courses included.

V lost 8 bases and J 2 bases, leaving 13 bases between the germline ends. Germline lookup yields CDR1 ENHRY and CDR2 SYGVKD. The CDR3 extends over 13 amino acids. Prepared libraries of TCR beta cDNA carried unique molecular identifiers. cDNA molecules numbering about 470,000 came from approximately 1 to 10 million T cells. TCRdb re-analysed the PCR reads in MiXCR, keeping a single row per CDR3 protein. The sample has hundreds of thousands of distinct CDR3 sequences, about 32% seen once; the top ten hold around 0.55%. Broader study findings: Those with multiple sclerosis, the patient group, showed significantly lower normalized Chao1 diversity than controls. Controls showed lower frequencies than patients for roughly 5 TRBV segments, and TRBV5-6, TRBV5-1 and TRBV20-1 were among these. F-measure co-clustering was strong for batch-matched samples.

The sequence derives from a girl under 18 with multiple sclerosis. This rearrangement joins TRBV10-3 to TRBJ2-7; tentatively, D is TRBD2 (6 bases). The specimen sequenced was blood. The CDR3 region has the DNA TGTGCCATCCGAGGGGACTCCCCCTACGAGCAGTACTTC. Translation: CAIRGDSPYEQYF.